At least ten counts were recorded for the clone carrying this T cell receptor beta chain. TCRdb processed the PCR reads anew with MiXCR; each CDR3 protein has one entry. The top ten clones hold around 0.8% of a sample with roughly 86,000 distinct CDR3 sequences, over 15% of them seen once. This specimen comes from a study of molecular identifiers for immune sequencing clone quantification. Per germline, CDR1 MGHRA and CDR2 YSYEKL. The CDR3 runs 15 residues. The V end lost 1 base, the J end lost 4 bases, and 13 bases lay between the germline ends. Sample: naive CD8+ T cells from blood, with Jurkat cell RNA spiked in. The subset here: FACS-sorted CD8+CD4-CCR7+CD45RA+ naive T cells. This clonotype originated in a human donor in good health. Some libraries in this study had Jurkat cell RNA spiked in. V is TRBV4-1 and J is TRBJ1-1; no definite D call. The CDR3 DNA follows: TGCGCCAGCAGCCAAGGATTTGGGGTGCGCACTGAAGCTTTCTTT. This encodes CASSQGFGVRTEAFF.